These T cell receptor beta chains were read from a single sample in a study of T cell responses to AZD1222 COVID-19 vaccine. The table came from immunoSEQ multiplex PCR; TCRdb's copy has only in-frame clones and leaves some out. Counted here are roughly 120,000 clones, about 90% occurring once; the ten biggest clones make up approximately 9.3%. The specimen was peripheral blood, collected on day 0 of AZD1222 vaccination. These receptors originate from an adult in good health. CDR3s include the opening cysteine and the closing phenylalanine or tryptophan. A D gene is named only where the DNA matches it firmly. Clone size is shown for a subset of rows, as once, few, many or a class of expanded clone.

v_call	clone_size	j_call	d_call	cdr3_nt	cdr3_aa
TRBV20-1	NA	TRBJ2-1	TRBD2	TGCAGTGCTAGTGGGACTAGCGGGAGGCTACTCAATGAGCAGTTCTTC	CSASGTSGRLLNEQFF
TRBV7-9	NA	TRBJ2-7	NA	TGTGCCAGCAGCCTACATCCGCTCCCTTACGAGCAGTACTTC	CASSLHPLPYEQYF
TRBV15	NA	TRBJ2-7	TRBD1	TGTGCCACCAGCTTAGAGGGTCCGGGACAGGGGGCCTACGAGCAGTACTTC	CATSLEGPGQGAYEQYF
TRBV2	NA	TRBJ2-4	NA	TGTGCCAGCAGTGCAACACAAAACATTCAGTACTTC	CASSATQNIQYF
TRBV5-1	NA	TRBJ1-6	NA	TGCGCCAGCAGCTTGGAGGCCTTGAGCTCCTATAATTCACCCCTCCACTTT	CASSLEALSSYNSPLHF
TRBV28	NA	TRBJ1-1	TRBD1	TGTGCCAGCGCGGACAGGTCCACTGAAGCTTTCTTT	CASADRSTEAFF
TRBV15	NA	TRBJ1-3	NA	TGTGCCACCAGCCAAGGATCGGAGGGCTCTGGAAACACCATATATTTT	CATSQGSEGSGNTIYF
TRBV6-5	NA	TRBJ1-5	NA	TGTGCCAGCAGTTACTCACATGGCGGCAATCAGCCCCAGCATTTT	CASSYSHGGNQPQHF
TRBV4-1	NA	TRBJ2-7	NA	TGCGCCAGCAGCCTACGACGGGCAGATGGTCACGAGCAGTACTTC	CASSLRRADGHEQYF
TRBV19	NA	TRBJ1-5	TRBD1	TGTGCCAGTAGTGGAGATAGGACAGGGAGGATTCAGCCCCAGCATTTT	CASSGDRTGRIQPQHF
TRBV15	NA	TRBJ2-7	TRBD1	TGTGCCACCAGCAGTCCGGGACAGGGGACCCCCGAGCAGTACTTC	CATSSPGQGTPEQYF
TRBV6-4	NA	TRBJ2-6	NA	TGTGCCAGCAGTCCCAAGACATCTTCTGGGGCCAACGTCCTGACTTTC	CASSPKTSSGANVLTF
TRBV30	NA	TRBJ1-5	TRBD1	TGTGCCTGGGACAGGGGCATCAGCAATCAGCCCCAGCATTTT	CAWDRGISNQPQHF
TRBV3-1/TRBV3-2	NA	TRBJ1-2	NA	TGTGCCAGCAGCCAAGATCCAAGGGGGACCTATGGCTACACCTTC	CASSQDPRGTYGYTF
TRBV19	few	TRBJ1-1	NA	TGTGCCAGTAGTATGGGGGGCACTGAAGCTTTCTTT	CASSMGGTEAFF
TRBV7-9	NA	TRBJ2-2	NA	TGTGCCAGCAGCTTAGCAACAGGGAACACCGGGGAGCTGTTTTTT	CASSLATGNTGELFF